The 18 T cell receptor beta chains below come from one sample, sequenced in a study of T-cell reconstitution after alpha-beta-depleted transplantation in children. This sample's TCRbeta library carried unique molecular identifier barcodes. TCRdb called the PCR reads again in MiXCR, with one record for every CDR3 protein. The table lists around 580,000 distinct CDR3 sequences, approximately 22% of them singletons, with 14% in the top ten. Material: PBMCs, mostly from graft donor cells, obtained 360 days after TCRalphabeta/CD19-depleted stem cell transplant. Every receptor here comes from a boy under three years old who had a stem cell transplant for acute myeloid leukemia, so the T cells may come from the graft donor.

V is TRBV12-3 or TRBV12-4 and J is TRBJ1-1; possible D gene TRBD1, 5 bases. Trimming left V 4 bases short and J 1 base short, with 19 bases between. This CDR3 spans 17 amino acids. In nucleotides, the CDR3 is TGTGCCAGCAGTTCCCCCCACAAGGGGATCCCGAACACTGAAGCTTTCTTT. The encoded protein is CASSSPHKGIPNTEAFF.

In its sample, this clonotype was seen many times. The chain combines TRBV29-1 with TRBJ1-1, with 12 bases lining up with TRBD1. V dropped 4 bases and J dropped 3; count of bases not matched to a gene: 6. The CDR3 has 15 residues. CDR1 is SQVTM and CDR2 is ANQGSEA in the germline V gene. In DNA form, the CDR3 reads TGCAGCGTTGTGGGGGACAGGGGGCTCGACACTGAAGCTTTCTTT. The encoded protein is CSVVGDRGLDTEAFF.

This clonotype showed up just a few times. The genes are TRBV20-1 and TRBJ2-1; D perhaps matches TRBD2 (5 bases). V lost 6 bases to trimming and J lost 2 bases, with 11 bases between them. The germline V gene has CDR1 DFQATT and CDR2 SNEGSKA (reference sequence). The CDR3 is 13 residues long. The CDR3 region has the DNA TGCAGTGCGGAGGATGGCCCCTACAATGAGCAGTTCTTC. Protein sequence: CSAEDGPYNEQFF.

In its sample, this clonotype was seen a few times. The chain carries TRBV20-1 and TRBJ2-2; the D is unclear. The V gene lost 0 bases and the J gene lost 1 base, with 12 bases spanning the gap. The CDR3 length is 16 residues. Germline V lookup: CDR1 DFQATT, CDR2 SNEGSKA (reference sequence). CDR3: CSARDARTVNTGELFF. CDR3 in DNA: TGCAGTGCTAGAGATGCCCGCACGGTGAACACCGGGGAGCTGTTTTTT.

The chain combines TRBV18 with TRBJ2-7, with a weak D call TRBD2 (5 bases). The CDR3 runs 16 residues. CDR1 and CDR2 from the germline V gene are KGHSH and LQKENI. V was pared by 3 bases and J by 0 bases, with 15 bases between. The chain's CDR3 is CASSPVAGAGSYEQYF. The CDR3 DNA reads TGTGCCAGCTCACCGGTGGCGGGCGCGGGCTCCTACGAGCAGTACTTC. The full variable domain, in which reference TRBV18 and TRBJ2-7 provide the parts outside the CDR3, is NAGVMQNPRHLVRRRGQEARLRCSPMKGHSHVYWYRQLPEEGLKFMVYLQKENIIDESGMPKERFSAEFPKEGPSILRIQQVVRGDSAAYFCASSPVAGAGSYEQYFGPGTRLTVT.

There are many counts of this clonotype. V is TRBV5-1 and J is TRBJ2-6; no reliable D call. Germline V gives CDR1 SGHRS, CDR2 YFSETQ. The CDR3 extends over 15 amino acids. V was cut by 0 bases and J by 2 bases, with 6 bases left in between. The chain's CDR3 is CASSLAIPGANVLTF. The CDR3 DNA follows: TGCGCCAGCAGCTTGGCAATTCCTGGGGCCAACGTCCTGACTTTC.

The table lists this clonotype with many counts. The rearrangement uses TRBV5-1 and TRBJ2-3, with TRBD2 matching 9 bases. CDR1 and CDR2 (germline): SGHRS, YFSETQ. Unmatched junction bases numbered 8, after V lost 4 bases and J lost 2 bases. The CDR3 spans 16 residues. The CDR3 loop is CASSPRLADATDTQYF. CDR3 nucleotides: TGCGCCAGCAGCCCCCGACTAGCGGACGCCACAGATACGCAGTATTTT.

This clonotype has just a few counts. The J gene is TRBJ1-2, the V gene TRBV6-5; D is possibly TRBD1 (6 bases). V shed 4 bases and J shed 7 bases, with 22 bases lying between them. The germline gives CDR1 MNHEY, CDR2 SVGAGI. The CDR3 runs to 16 residues. As DNA, the CDR3 is TGTGCCAGCAGTTCCCCCGGGACATTCGCCGGGCGTGGCTACACCTTC. As protein: CASSSPGTFAGRGYTF.

This clonotype was seen a handful of times. The chain is built from TRBV20-1 and TRBJ2-7; tentatively, D is TRBD2 (6 bases). Looked up from germline, CDR1 is DFQATT and CDR2 is SNEGSKA (reference sequence). CDR3 length equals 11 residues. Here the CDR3 DNA reads TGCAGCGGAGGGGCCGATTACGAGCAGTACTTC. Protein: CSGGADYEQYF.

The V call is TRBV5-1, the J call TRBJ2-2, with D maybe TRBD1 (6 bases). Germline V gene data show CDR1 as SGHRS and CDR2 as YFSETQ. Deletions cut 0 bases from V and 1 base from J, with 10 bases between. The CDR3 consists of 16 residues. Here the CDR3 reads CASSLADSENTGELFF. CDR3 DNA: TGCGCCAGCAGCTTGGCGGACAGCGAGAACACCGGGGAGCTGTTTTTT.

J is TRBJ2-5 and V is TRBV7-2, with 9 bases that match TRBD1. Germline CDR1 SGHTA, CDR2 FQGNSA. The V segment lost 5 bases and the J segment 7 bases; nucleotides outside the gene matches: 8. CDR3 size: 14 residues. The CDR3 DNA sequence: TGTGCCAGCAGCCAATCGGGGGGACAGGGGACCCAGTACTTC. This translates into CASSQSGGQGTQYF.

The chain links TRBV6-5 to TRBJ2-7; possible D gene TRBD2, 6 bases. This CDR3 is 17 amino acids long. V lost 0 bases and J 4 bases, leaving 19 bases between the germline ends. Germline V gene sequence: CDR1 MNHEY, CDR2 SVGAGI. In DNA, the CDR3 is TGTGCCAGCAGTTACTCGAGGTACAGGTCGGGGGTGTACGAGCAGTACTTC. Protein product: CASSYSRYRSGVYEQYF.

The CDR3 region is CASSLAGSHVKRNTGELFF. CDR3 sequence (DNA): TGTGCCAGCAGCTTAGCCGGGTCCCATGTTAAACGGAACACCGGGGAGCTGTTTTTT. The chain joins TRBV7-2 to TRBJ2-2, with D unclear. The CDR3 covers 19 residues. Between the trimmed V and J ends, which lost 0 bases and 1 base, there was a span of 18 bases. CDR1 SGHTA and CDR2 FQGNSA come from the germline V gene.

In regard to this clonotype: A much more abundant neighbour one base away suggests this may be a read error. The chain combines TRBV20-1 with TRBJ2-7; possibly TRBD1 for D (5 bases). The germline CDR1 and CDR2 sequences are DFQATT and SNEGSKA (reference sequence). The length of the CDR3 is 11 residues. The ends were cut back, 1 base at V and 4 bases at J, with 5 bases in the middle. The CDR3 sequence: CSARAGYEQYV. DNA of the CDR3: TGCAGTGCTAGAGCAGGGTACGAGCAGTACGTC.

There are a few counts of this clonotype. This chain connects TRBV5-5 to TRBJ2-5; 8 bases are shared with TRBD1. The germline gives CDR1 SGHKS, CDR2 YYEKEE (reference sequence). Trimming removed 0 bases from V and 5 bases from J; junction bases left unmatched: 6. The length of the CDR3 is 15 residues. The CDR3 nucleotides are TGTGCCAGCAGCTTGGCAGGGGGCAAGGTGGAGACCCAGTACTTC. Residues: CASSLAGGKVETQYF. The variable domain in full, completed from reference TRBV5-5 and TRBJ2-5, reads DAGVTQSPTHLIKTRGQQVTLRCSPISGHKSVSWYQQVLGQGPQFIFQYYEKEERGRGNFPDRFSARQFPNYSSELNVNALLLGDSALYLCASSLAGGKVETQYFGPGTRLLVL.

This clonotype came up many times. The chain joins TRBV4-1 to TRBJ2-1; D may be TRBD2 (7 bases). This CDR3 has 16 residues. Trimming removed 4 bases at V and 2 bases at J, with 15 bases between. Germline CDR1 is MGHRA and CDR2 is YSYEKL. The CDR3 here is CASSPEGGDPYNEQFF. The CDR3 bases are TGCGCCAGCAGCCCTGAAGGGGGGGACCCCTACAATGAGCAGTTCTTC.

This clonotype was observed a handful of times. The chain combines TRBV7-6 with TRBJ2-5; TRBD1 matches at 8 bases. Trimming removed 2 bases from V and 5 bases from J; junction bases left unmatched: 10. The CDR3 sequence is 16 residues long. Germline V gene sequence: CDR1 SGHVS, CDR2 FNYEAQ. CDR3: CASSLPFGQGSETQYF. The CDR3, as DNA: TGTGCCAGCAGCTTACCCTTCGGACAGGGATCGGAGACCCAGTACTTC.

This clonotype was recorded at least ten times. Written as DNA, the CDR3 is TGTGCCAGCAGCTTAGTGGCCGCTACCGCCACAGATACGCAGTATTTT. This translates into CASSLVAATATDTQYF. This chain uses TRBV7-7 with TRBJ2-3; no definite D call. Germline V lookup: CDR1 SSHAT, CDR2 FNYEAQ (reference sequence). V lost 1 base to trimming and J lost 2 bases, with 13 bases between them. The CDR3 totals 16 residues.